Each of the 2 T cell receptor beta chains below was sequenced from the same sample in a study of identical twins. TCRdb reprocessed the 5' RACE reads via MiXCR and lists one record per CDR3 protein. The sample carries approximately 680,000 distinct CDR3 sequences, roughly 6.6% recorded once. The sample also formed part of further work on yellow fever vaccine responses in identical twins.

Specimen: PBMCs. The receptors were sampled from a woman under 30 in good health.

This clonotype was counted many times. V is TRBV5-1 and J is TRBJ2-1, with TRBD2 matching 12 bases. The junction had 6 bases not matched to a gene; V was cut back by 0 bases and J by 2 bases. The length of the CDR3 is 18 residues. The germline V gene encodes CDR1 SGHRS and CDR2 YFSETQ. CDR3 nucleotide sequence: TGCGCCAGCAGCTTGGTTCTAGCGGGAGGGCCCCCCTACAATGAGCAGTTCTTC. The encoded protein is CASSLVLAGGPPYNEQFF.

The chain carries TRBV5-1 and TRBJ2-7, with 7 bases lining up with TRBD2. V dropped 4 bases and J dropped 6; count of bases not matched to a gene: 13. The V gene's germline CDR1 is SGHRS and CDR2 YFSETQ. The CDR3 sequence is 15 residues long. The CDR3 sequence is CASSLQDGGGTEQYF. Here the CDR3 DNA reads TGCGCCAGCAGCCTGCAAGATGGGGGAGGGACCGAGCAGTACTTC.